Below, 10 T cell receptor beta chains from the same sample are listed, as sequenced in a study of T-cell reconstitution after alpha-beta-depleted transplantation in children. For TCRbeta, the library was prepared with unique molecular identifiers. MiXCR, run by TCRdb on the PCR reads, gives a single entry per CDR3 protein. The repertoire includes more than 300,000 distinct CDR3 sequences, around 15% of them detected once, and about 41% sits in the top ten. Sequenced here: PBMCs, mostly from graft donor cells, sampled 360 days after TCRalphabeta/CD19-depleted stem cell transplant. The receptors were sampled from a male patient under 10 years old who had a stem cell transplant for acute lymphoblastic leukemia, so the T cells may come from the graft donor.

The rearrangement uses TRBV10-3 and TRBJ1-2; D is possibly TRBD1 (6 bases). CDR3 length: 13 residues. Trimming shortened V by 3 bases and J by 6 bases, and 11 bases separated the two germline ends. Germline V gives CDR1 ENHRY, CDR2 SYGVKD. The CDR3 nucleotides are TGTGCCATCAGTGATGGACAGATCCATGGCTACACCTTC. This gives the protein CAISDGQIHGYTF.

At least ten counts were recorded for this clonotype. Germline and junction disagree at one end, which may indicate a read error. The genes are TRBV20-1 and TRBJ2-4; D remains unclear. Per the germline V gene, CDR1 is DFQATT and CDR2 is SNEGSKA (reference sequence). CDR3 length: 14 amino acids. CDR3 amino acids: CSARAITAQNIQYF. The CDR3 nucleotides are TGCAGTGCTAGAGCAATCACAGCCCAAAACATTCAGTACTTC.

This clonotype was detected a few times. V is TRBV20-1 and J is TRBJ1-5; a weak D match, TRBD1 (6 bases). Germline V lookup: CDR1 DFQATT, CDR2 SNEGSKA (reference sequence). The CDR3 has 12 amino acids. Trimming removed 3 bases from V and 5 bases from J, with 8 bases in between. The CDR3 region is CSASRGDQPQHF. The CDR3 DNA is TGCAGTGCTAGCAGGGGCGATCAGCCCCAGCATTTT.

The chain uses TRBV20-1 and TRBJ1-1, with D perhaps TRBD1 (5 bases). The CDR3 is 15 amino acids. The germline V and J ends were trimmed by 3 bases and 0 bases, with 14 bases remaining between them. CDR1 and CDR2 (germline): DFQATT, SNEGSKA (reference sequence). The CDR3 spells CSASPVGEMNTEAFF. The CDR3 DNA follows: TGCAGTGCTAGTCCCGTGGGGGAGATGAACACTGAAGCTTTCTTT.

This clonotype was counted between two and nine times. The rearrangement links TRBV29-1 to TRBJ2-3; D remains ambiguous. The CDR3 is made up of 15 amino acids. The germline V and J ends were trimmed by 3 bases and 0 bases, with 13 bases remaining between them. Germline V lookup: CDR1 SQVTM, CDR2 ANQGSEA. The CDR3 bases are TGCAGCGTTGAGGGCACTGCCTCTAGCACAGATACGCAGTATTTT. This gives the protein CSVEGTASSTDTQYF.

Only a few counts were recorded for this clonotype. This chain links TRBV15 with TRBJ1-2; possibly TRBD1 for D (5 bases). Germline V gene data show CDR1 as LNHNV and CDR2 as YYDKDF (reference sequence). The CDR3 runs to 15 residues. Deletions cut 2 bases from V and 5 bases from J, with 15 bases between. This CDR3 is CATSRFAGVEYGYTF. The DNA of the CDR3 is TGTGCCACCAGCAGATTCGCGGGGGTAGAGTATGGCTACACCTTC. Full variable domain (rest looked up from reference TRBV15 and TRBJ1-2): DAMVIQNPRYQVTQFGKPVTLSCSQTLNHNVMYWYQQKSSQAPKLLFHYYDKDFNNEADTPDNFQSRRPNTSFCFLDIRSPGLGDTAMYLCATSRFAGVEYGYTFGSGTRLTVV.

This clonotype was picked up a small number of times. The V gene is TRBV12-3 or TRBV12-4, the J gene TRBJ2-1; D uncertain. The CDR3 runs 15 residues. V was shortened by 6 bases and J by 0 bases, with 12 bases between the two germline ends. For the CDR3, the DNA is TGTGCCAGCAGGGTGGGCGGAAGCTCCTACAATGAGCAGTTCTTC. It yields the protein CASRVGGSSYNEQFF.

This clonotype was counted a few times. The rearrangement uses TRBV10-3 and TRBJ2-4; 10 nucleotides align to TRBD1. This CDR3 is 17 amino acids long. Unmatched junction bases numbered 7, after V lost 0 bases and J lost 5 bases. The germline V gene encodes CDR1 ENHRY and CDR2 SYGVKD. CDR3 DNA: TGTGCCATCAGTGAGTCGACAGGGGGCAGGTTCGAAAACATTCAGTACTTC. Translating it yields CAISESTGGRFENIQYF.

This clonotype came up many times. The chain links TRBV10-2 to TRBJ2-7, with TRBD1 as a possible D gene (6 bases). The CDR3 runs to 16 residues. With 5 bases removed from V and 3 bases from J, the gap between germline ends came to 20 bases. Germline CDR1 is WSHSY and CDR2 is SAAADI. The CDR3 here is CASSLDLRGAHYEQYF. As DNA, the CDR3 is TGCGCCAGCAGTCTCGATCTCAGGGGAGCGCACTACGAGCAGTACTTC.

The chain links TRBV18 to TRBJ1-2; D is unclear. In germline, CDR1 is KGHSH, CDR2 LQKENI. The CDR3 has 13 amino acids. Deletions cut 3 bases from V and 3 bases from J, with 8 bases between. The CDR3 is CASSPEGDYGYTF. CDR3 in DNA: TGTGCCAGCTCACCCGAAGGAGACTATGGCTACACCTTC.